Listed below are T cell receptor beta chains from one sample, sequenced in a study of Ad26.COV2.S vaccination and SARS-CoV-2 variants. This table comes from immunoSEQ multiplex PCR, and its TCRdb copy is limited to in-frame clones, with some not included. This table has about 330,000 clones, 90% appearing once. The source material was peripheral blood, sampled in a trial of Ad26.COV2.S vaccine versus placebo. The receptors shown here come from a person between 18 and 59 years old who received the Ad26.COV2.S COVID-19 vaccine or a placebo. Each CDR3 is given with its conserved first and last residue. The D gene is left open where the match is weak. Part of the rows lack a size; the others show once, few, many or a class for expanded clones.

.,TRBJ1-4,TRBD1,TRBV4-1,TGCGCCAGCAGCACCAGACAGGGAGGTAATGAAAAACTGTTTTTT,CASSTRQGGNEKLFF
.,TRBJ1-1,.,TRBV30,TGTGCCTGGAGTGTAGACCTAGGGGCTTTCTTT,CAWSVDLGAFF
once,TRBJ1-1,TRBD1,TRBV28,TGTGCCAGCAGTCCTTCAGGGGGTGGTTACACTGAAGCTTTCTTT,CASSPSGGGYTEAFF
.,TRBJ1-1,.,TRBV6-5,TGTGCCAGCAGTTACTCGAATTCCGGGGACACTGAAGCTTTCTTT,CASSYSNSGDTEAFF
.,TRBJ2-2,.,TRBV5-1,TGCGCCAGCAGCATTACGCCGGGTCATCGACCCACCGGGGAGCTGTTTTTT,CASSITPGHRPTGELFF
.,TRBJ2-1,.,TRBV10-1,TGCGCCAGCAGTGAGGGGGGGCAGTACAATGAGCAGTTCTTC,CASSEGGQYNEQFF
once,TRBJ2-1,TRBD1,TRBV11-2,TGTGCCAGCAGCTTAAGCAGGGGGTCCTACAATGAGCAGTTCTTC,CASSLSRGSYNEQFF
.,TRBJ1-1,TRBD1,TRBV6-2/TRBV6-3,TGTGCCAGCAGCTCGGGACAGGGGCTATTTGAAGCTTTCTTT,CASSSGQGLFEAFF
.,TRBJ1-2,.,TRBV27,TGTGCCAGCAGTCTAGGGACGGGCTATGGCTACACCTTC,CASSLGTGYGYTF
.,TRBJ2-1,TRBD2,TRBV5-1,TGCGCCAGCAGCTTCGGACTAGCGGGGGGGCCAAGTGAGCAGTTCTTC,CASSFGLAGGPSEQFF
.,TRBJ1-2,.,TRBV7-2,TGTGCCAGCAGCTTAGATACAGAATACTATGGCTACACCTTC,CASSLDTEYYGYTF
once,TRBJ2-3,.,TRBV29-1,TGCAGCGTAACAACCGGGAACACAGATACGCAGTATTTT,CSVTTGNTDTQYF
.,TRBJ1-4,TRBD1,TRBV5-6,TGTGCCAGCAGCTTGGTCTACAGGGGGCTAGAGACTAATGAAAAACTGTTTTTT,CASSLVYRGLETNEKLFF
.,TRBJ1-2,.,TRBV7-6,TGTGCCAGCTTAGGGGGGGTAGGAAGGGTCTATGGCTACACCTTC,CASLGGVGRVYGYTF
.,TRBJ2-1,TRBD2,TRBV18,TGTGCCAGCTCCCCGGGACTAGTGAGTGAGCAGTTCTTC,CASSPGLVSEQFF
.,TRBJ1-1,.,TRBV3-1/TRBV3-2,TGTGCCAGCAGCCCAATCTTTTTAGTGAACACTGAAGCTTTCTTT,CASSPIFLVNTEAFF
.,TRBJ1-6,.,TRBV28,TGTGCCAGCAGTTTTGGTGAGGGAGCTTATAATTCACCCCTCCACTTT,CASSFGEGAYNSPLHF
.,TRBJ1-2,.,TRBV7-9,TGTGCCAGCACCATTCCCCCCCTCGTGAACTATGGCTACACCTTC,CASTIPPLVNYGYTF
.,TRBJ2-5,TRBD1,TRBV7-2,TGTGCCAGCAGCGCCGACAGGGCACAAGAGACCCAGTACTTC,CASSADRAQETQYF
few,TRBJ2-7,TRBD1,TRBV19,TGTGCCAGTAAGACTCGACAGGGGGTCAACGAGCAGTACTTC,CASKTRQGVNEQYF
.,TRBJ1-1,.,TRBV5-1,TGCGCCAGCAGCTTGGTTATCCAAGGAAACACTGAAGCTTTCTTT,CASSLVIQGNTEAFF
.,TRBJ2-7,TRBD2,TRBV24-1,TGTGCCACCAGTGTTGCGACGGGACTAGCTAGCTCCTACGAGCAGTACTTC,CATSVATGLASSYEQYF
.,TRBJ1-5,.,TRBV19,TGTGCCAGTAGTATAGCCGACTTCAATCAGCCCCAGCATTTT,CASSIADFNQPQHF
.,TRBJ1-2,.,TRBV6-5,TGTGCCAGCAGTTTCCTCCCGGACTCAGCCGTCTATGGCTACACCTTC,CASSFLPDSAVYGYTF
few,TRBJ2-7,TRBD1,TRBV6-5,TGTGCCAGCAGTTCCACCGGGACAGGGGTCTACGAGCAGTACTTC,CASSSTGTGVYEQYF
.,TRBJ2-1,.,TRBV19,TGTGCCAGTAGTAGTCGGTGGGTGGCTTCAACCTACAATGAGCAGTTCTTC,CASSSRWVASTYNEQFF
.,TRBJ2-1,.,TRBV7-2,TGTGCCAGCAGCTTAGCGGGACAACAATCCTACAATGAGCAGTTCTTC,CASSLAGQQSYNEQFF
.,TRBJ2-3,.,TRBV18,TGTGCCAGCTCAACCGCCCTGGCCGCTACGCAGTATTTT,CASSTALAATQYF
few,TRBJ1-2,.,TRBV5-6,TGTGCCAGCAGCGAATCCTTACTAGTCCCAATGGTCTGTGGCTACACCTTC,CASSESLLVPMVCGYTF
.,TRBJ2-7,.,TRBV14,TGTGCCAGCAGCCAAGCAACAGGGTACTACGAGCAGTACTTC,CASSQATGYYEQYF
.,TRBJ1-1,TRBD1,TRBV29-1,TGCAGCGTTGAAACCGGGACAGGGGGTCTTTTCGGGGCTTTCTTT,CSVETGTGGLFGAFF
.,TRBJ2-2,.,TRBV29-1,TGCAGCGGCCGACAGGAGTTGGGGGACGGGGAGCTGTTTTTT,CSGRQELGDGELFF
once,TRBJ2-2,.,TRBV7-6,TGTGCCAGCAGCATTGAGGGGGGACTCAACACCGGGGAGCTGTTTTTT,CASSIEGGLNTGELFF
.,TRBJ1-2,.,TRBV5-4,TGTGCCAGCAGCGACTCCGACAGGAACTATGGCTACACCTTC,CASSDSDRNYGYTF
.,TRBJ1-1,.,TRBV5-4,TGTGCCAGCAGCTTGGACATGAACACTGAAGCTTTCTTT,CASSLDMNTEAFF
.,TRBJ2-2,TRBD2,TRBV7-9,TGTGCCAGCAGCTCCCTCCCTAGCGGGGTAAACACCGGGGAGCTGTTTTTT,CASSSLPSGVNTGELFF
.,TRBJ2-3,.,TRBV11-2,TGTGCCAGCAGCTTAGCAAGCACAGATACGCAGTATTTT,CASSLASTDTQYF
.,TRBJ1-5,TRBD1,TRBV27,TGTGCCAGCAGTTTATTAGGGGGCGATCAGCCCCAGCATTTT,CASSLLGGDQPQHF
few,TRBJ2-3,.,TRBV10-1,TGCGCCAGCAGTGGAGTCCTCACAGATACGCAGTATTTT,CASSGVLTDTQYF
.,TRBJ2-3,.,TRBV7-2,TGTGCCAGCAGCCGTCCCGGGGATACGCAGTATTTT,CASSRPGDTQYF
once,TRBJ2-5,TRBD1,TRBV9,TGTGCCAGCAGCGCCGACATCACAGGGGGTGGGCAAGAGACCCAGTACTTC,CASSADITGGGQETQYF
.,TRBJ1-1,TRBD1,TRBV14,TGTGCCAGCAGCCAAGAGGGACAGGGAGGTTGGGCTGAAGCTTTCTTT,CASSQEGQGGWAEAFF
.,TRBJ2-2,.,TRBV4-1,TGCGCCAGCAGCCACGCTCCGGGAAAGACCGGGGAGCTGTTTTTT,CASSHAPGKTGELFF
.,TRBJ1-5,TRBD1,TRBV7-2,TGTGCCAGCAGCCAAAACGACAGGGGCATCAATCAGCCCCAGCATTTT,CASSQNDRGINQPQHF
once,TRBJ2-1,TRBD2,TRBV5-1,TGCGCCAGCAGCTTGGGGGTGGGACTAGCGGGGAATGAGCAGTTCTTC,CASSLGVGLAGNEQFF
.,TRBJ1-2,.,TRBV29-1,TGCAGCGTTAAGGGAACCCCCTATGGCTACACCTTC,CSVKGTPYGYTF
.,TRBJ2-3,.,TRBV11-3,TGTGCCAGCAGCTTAACGTGGGGGTCAGATACGCAGTATTTT,CASSLTWGSDTQYF
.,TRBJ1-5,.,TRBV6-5,TGTGCCAGCAGTTCAGGGTTCCATCAGCCCCAGCATTTT,CASSSGFHQPQHF
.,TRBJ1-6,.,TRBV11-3,TGTGCCAGCAGCTCTCCTGTGGGGGAGGGCTCACCCCTCCACTTT,CASSSPVGEGSPLHF
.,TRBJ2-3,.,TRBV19,TGTGCCAGTAGTTCTTGGAGGTCGGGCACAGATACGCAGTATTTT,CASSSWRSGTDTQYF
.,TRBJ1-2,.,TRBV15,TGTGCCACCAGCAGAGATCGGTTCAGCGCAAGGGGCTACACCTTC,CATSRDRFSARGYTF